These 5 T cell receptor beta chains originate from one sample sequenced in a study of control samples from healthy donors and cancer patients (dated by TCRdb to 2020 to 2021). Library generation was performed with the immunoSEQ multiplex PCR assay. Held by TCRdb, this immuneACCESS table contains in-frame sequences only and omits some clones. Under half of the omission traces to an unresolved V gene where checked; the cause of the rest is unknown. The sample table shows over 150,000 clones, and 90% to 95% are seen once. Approximately 5.7% of the sample is held by the ten biggest clonotypes. Sequencing input: blood. These receptors came from a man in his forties or fifties in good health.

The chain links TRBV30 to TRBJ1-4; a weak D match, TRBD1 (6 bases). The germline V gene has CDR1 GTSNPN and CDR2 SVGIG (reference sequence). V was trimmed by 6 bases and J by 0 bases, leaving 14 bases between them. CDR3 length equals 15 residues. CDR3 loop: CACTRGASTNEKLFF. In DNA, the CDR3 is TGTGCCTGCACCAGGGGCGCCTCAACTAATGAAAAACTGTTTTTT.

V and J are TRBV28 and TRBJ1-6; D not certain. CDR1 and CDR2 (germline): MDHEN, SYDVKM. This CDR3 is built from 13 residues. Trimming removed 1 base from V and 5 bases from J, with 3 bases in between. CDR3 loop: CASSLSNNSPLHF. CDR3 nucleotides: TGTGCCAGCAGTTTATCAAATAATTCACCCCTCCACTTT.

The rearrangement joins TRBV30 to TRBJ2-3, with 7 bases aligning to TRBD1. V shed 2 bases and J 0 bases; nucleotides not matched to a gene: 2. The germline V gene has CDR1 GTSNPN and CDR2 SVGIG (reference sequence). The CDR3 spans 14 residues. CDR3 residues: CAWSWTGSTDTQYF. CDR3 bases: TGTGCCTGGAGTTGGACAGGTAGCACAGATACGCAGTATTTT. The full variable domain, completed using reference TRBV30 and TRBJ2-3, is SQTIHQWPATLVQPVGSPLSLECTVEGTSNPNLYWYRQAAGRGLQLLFYSVGIGQISSEVPQNLSASRPQDRQFILSSKKLLLSDSGFYLCAWSWTGSTDTQYFGPGTRLTVL.

J is TRBJ2-7 and V is TRBV7-8, with D perhaps being TRBD1 or TRBD2 (7 bases each). The germline CDR1 and CDR2 sequences are SGHVS and FQNEAQ. Trimming took off 2 bases at V and 5 bases at J, with 19 bases between the two ends. This CDR3 contains 16 residues. The CDR3 bases are TGTGCCAGCAGCTTAATGGCCGCGACAGGGAGGGACGAGCAGTACTTC. It codes for CASSLMAATGRDEQYF. Drawing the rest from reference TRBV7-8 and TRBJ2-7, the complete variable domain is GAGVSQSPRYKVAKRGQDVALRCDPISGHVSLFWYQQALGQGPEFLTYFQNEAQLDKSGLPSDRFFAERPEGSVSTLKIQRTQQEDSAVYLCASSLMAATGRDEQYFGPGTRLTVT.

J is TRBJ1-5 and V is TRBV7-2, with unresolved D. Trimming pared 4 bases from V and 4 bases from J, leaving 5 bases between. The CDR3 sequence is 12 residues long. The germline CDR1 and CDR2 sequences are SGHTA and FQGNSA. Written as DNA, the CDR3 is TGTGCCAGCAGCTCGGATAATCAGCCCCAGCATTTT. This translates into CASSSDNQPQHF.